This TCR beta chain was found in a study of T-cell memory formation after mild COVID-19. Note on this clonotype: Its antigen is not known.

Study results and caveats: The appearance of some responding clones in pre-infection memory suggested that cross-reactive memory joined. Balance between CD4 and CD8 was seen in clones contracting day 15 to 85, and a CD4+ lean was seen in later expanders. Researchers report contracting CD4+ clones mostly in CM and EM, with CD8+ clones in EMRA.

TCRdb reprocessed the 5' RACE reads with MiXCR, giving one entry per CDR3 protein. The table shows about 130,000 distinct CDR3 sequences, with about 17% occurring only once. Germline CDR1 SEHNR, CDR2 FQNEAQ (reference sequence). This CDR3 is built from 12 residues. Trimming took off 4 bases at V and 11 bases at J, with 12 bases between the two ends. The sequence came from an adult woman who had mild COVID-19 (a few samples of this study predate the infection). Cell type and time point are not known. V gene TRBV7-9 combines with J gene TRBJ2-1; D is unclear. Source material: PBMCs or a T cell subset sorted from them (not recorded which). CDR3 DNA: TGTGCCAGCAGCTCGGACGGTCGAAAGCAGTTCTTC. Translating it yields CASSSDGRKQFF.